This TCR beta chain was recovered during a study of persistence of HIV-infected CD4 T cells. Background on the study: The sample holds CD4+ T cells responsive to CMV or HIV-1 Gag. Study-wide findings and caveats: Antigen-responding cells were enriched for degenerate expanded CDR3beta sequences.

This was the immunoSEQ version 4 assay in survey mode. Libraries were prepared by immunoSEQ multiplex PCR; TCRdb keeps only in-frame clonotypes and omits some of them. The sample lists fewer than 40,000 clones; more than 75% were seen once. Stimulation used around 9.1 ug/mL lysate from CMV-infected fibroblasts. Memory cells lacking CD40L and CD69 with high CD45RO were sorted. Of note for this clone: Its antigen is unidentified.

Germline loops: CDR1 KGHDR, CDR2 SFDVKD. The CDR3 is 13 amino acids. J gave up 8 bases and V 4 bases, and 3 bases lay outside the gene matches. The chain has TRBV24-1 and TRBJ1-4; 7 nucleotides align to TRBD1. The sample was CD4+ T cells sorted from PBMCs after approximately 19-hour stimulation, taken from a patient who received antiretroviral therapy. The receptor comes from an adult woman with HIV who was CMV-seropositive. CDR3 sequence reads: CATSEATGEKLFF. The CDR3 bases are TGTGCCACCAGTGAGGCGACAGGGGAAAAACTGTTTTTT.